This passage covers 31 T cell receptor beta chains from one sample sequenced in a study of naive and memory T cell subsets. Two oligonucleotides, mixed equimolar, formed the beta constant-region primer covering TRBC1 and TRBC2. Via MiXCR, TCRdb re-called the UMI-ligation and nested PCR reads, giving one row per CDR3 protein. The sample carries around 35,000 distinct CDR3 sequences, more than 10% recorded once. Sequencing used effector memory CD4+ T cells from blood. The subset is: effector memory, CD45RA- CD27-. All receptors come from a human donor in good health.

This clonotype was seen a handful of times. The DNA of the CDR3 is TGTGCCTCCGATAGCGGGAATACGCAGTATTTT. It yields the protein CASDSGNTQYF. This chain joins TRBV2 and TRBJ2-3; 8 nucleotides line up with TRBD2. CDR3 length equals 11 residues. J gave up 7 bases and V 11 bases, and 5 bases lay outside the gene matches. From germline, CDR1 is SNHLY and CDR2 FYNNEI. Full variable domain (missing parts from reference TRBV2 and TRBJ2-3): EPEVTQTPSHQVTQMGQEVILRCVPISNHLYFYWYRQILGQKVEFLVSFYNNEISEKSEIFDDQFSVERPDGSNFTLKIRSTKLEDSAMYFCASDSGNTQYFGPGTRLTVL.

The chain recombines TRBV10-3 with TRBJ2-7; 7 positions agree with TRBD1. The CDR3 has 13 residues. Germline loops: CDR1 ENHRY, CDR2 SYGVKD. Germline trimming cut 3 bases from V and 6 bases from J; bases unmatched to any gene: 5. This CDR3 is CAISEQGIGEQYF. In nucleotides, the CDR3 is TGTGCCATCAGTGAACAGGGGATAGGCGAGCAGTACTTC.

This clonotype was detected only a few times. The V and J genes are TRBV5-1 and TRBJ1-6, with 8 positions matching TRBD1. Germline V gene data show CDR1 as SGHRS and CDR2 as YFSETQ. The CDR3 has 16 residues. Losses at the gene ends were 4 bases for V and 10 bases for J; bases not matched to a gene: 13. The CDR3 protein is CASSPDLDRVGSPLHF. The CDR3 DNA reads as TGCGCCAGCAGCCCGGACTTGGACAGGGTCGGCTCACCCCTCCACTTT.

This clonotype was seen a handful of times. The chain joins TRBV5-1 to TRBJ1-1; no reliable D call. This CDR3 has 13 amino acids. Trimming pared 0 bases from V and 3 bases from J, leaving 6 bases between. Germline CDR1 SGHRS, CDR2 YFSETQ. CDR3 sequence: CASSLVPDTEAFF. CDR3 nucleotides: TGCGCCAGCAGCTTGGTTCCTGACACTGAAGCTTTCTTT.

Only a few counts were recorded for this clonotype. The gene calls are TRBV24-1 and TRBJ2-3; the D gene is possibly TRBD2 (5 bases). The CDR3 consists of 15 residues. V was pared by 2 bases and J by 4 bases, with 12 bases between. CDR1 and CDR2 from the germline V gene are KGHDR and SFDVKD. CDR3 residues: CATSDSAEVADTQYF. The CDR3 DNA reads TGTGCCACCAGTGATTCGGCGGAGGTTGCAGATACGCAGTATTTT.

This clonotype appeared a single time. The rearrangement joins TRBV6-1 to TRBJ2-5, with 7 bases fitting TRBD1. Per the germline V gene, CDR1 is MNHNS and CDR2 is SASEGT. V was pared by 4 bases and J by 5 bases, with 7 bases of the junction left unmatched. The CDR3 sequence is 14 residues long. The CDR3 DNA reads TGTGCCAGCAGTGTCTTAGACAGGGAGGAGACCCAGTACTTC. Translation gives CASSVLDREETQYF.

This chain joins TRBV7-2 and TRBJ2-3; TRBD1 matches 7 bases. The J segment lost 2 bases and the V segment lost 4 bases, leaving 9 bases of the junction unmatched. Germline V lookup: CDR1 SGHTA, CDR2 FQGNSA. This CDR3 comprises 16 residues. CDR3 in amino acids: CASSWTGTALTDTQYF. The CDR3 region has the DNA TGTGCCAGCAGCTGGACCGGGACAGCCCTCACAGATACGCAGTATTTT. Variable domain in full (rest from reference TRBV7-2 and TRBJ2-3): GAGVSQSPSNKVTEKGKDVELRCDPISGHTALYWYRQSLGQGLEFLIYFQGNSAPDKSGLPSDRFSAERTGGSVSTLTIQRTQQEDSAVYLCASSWTGTALTDTQYFGPGTRLTVL.

This clonotype was counted many times. The V call is TRBV29-1, the J call TRBJ2-3; 12 nucleotides line up with TRBD2. Germline V gene sequence: CDR1 SQVTM, CDR2 ANQGSEA. V lost 6 bases to trimming and J lost 6 bases; unmatched junction nucleotides: 10. The CDR3 extends over 15 amino acids. CDR3 nucleotides: TGCAGCGTCTCTACCACTAGCGGGAGGACCGATACGCAGTATTTT. This sequence encodes CSVSTTSGRTDTQYF.

The rearrangement uses TRBV20-1 and TRBJ2-3, with D perhaps given as TRBD1 or TRBD2 (7 bases each). This CDR3 region has 15 residues. The germline V gene has CDR1 DFQATT and CDR2 SNEGSKA (reference sequence). V lost 5 bases, J lost 8 bases, and 23 bases lay in between. The CDR3 DNA is TGCAGTGCTCCAGGGGGGGGCAGACAAGGGTCTACGCAGTATTTT. Its translation: CSAPGGGRQGSTQYF.

The chain uses TRBV18 and TRBJ2-5, with D tentatively TRBD1 (5 bases). The germline CDR1 and CDR2 sequences are KGHSH and LQKENI. The CDR3 has 15 residues. Trimming cost V 0 bases and J 4 bases, with 12 bases left between them. The DNA for the CDR3 is TGTGCCAGCTCACCACCGAGGACCCAGGGAGAGACCCAGTACTTC. Translating gives CASSPPRTQGETQYF. The full variable domain, rest sourced from reference TRBV18 and TRBJ2-5, is NAGVMQNPRHLVRRRGQEARLRCSPMKGHSHVYWYRQLPEEGLKFMVYLQKENIIDESGMPKERFSAEFPKEGPSILRIQQVVRGDSAAYFCASSPPRTQGETQYFGPGTRLLVL.

The chain couples TRBV4-1 to TRBJ1-2; D uncertain. V shed 2 bases and J shed 5 bases, with 15 bases lying between them. This CDR3 comprises 15 residues. Germline CDR1 is MGHRA and CDR2 is YSYEKL. As DNA, the CDR3 is TGCGCCAGCAGCCAAAGGGCCAGGCTGGGGTATGGCTACACCTTC. Translated, it gives CASSQRARLGYGYTF.

This clonotype occurred many times. V usage is TRBV2 and J usage is TRBJ2-7; 11 positions match TRBD2. This CDR3 contains 14 residues. CDR1 is SNHLY and CDR2 is FYNNEI in the germline V gene. The V and J ends lost 8 bases and 1 base, in that order; junction bases with no gene match: 4. CDR3 DNA sequence: TGTGCCAGCGGAAGACTAGCGGGATCCTACGAGCAGTACTTC. It specifies CASGRLAGSYEQYF.

This clonotype was observed a handful of times. The genes are TRBV27 and TRBJ1-6; TRBD1 is a possible D gene (6 bases). Trimming took 8 bases from V and 9 from J, leaving 20 bases between them. This CDR3 region has 15 residues. Germline CDR1 reads MNHEY; CDR2 reads SMNVEV (reference sequence). CDR3: CASGAGTLDISPLHF. CDR3 sequence (DNA): TGTGCCAGCGGAGCCGGGACATTGGATATTTCACCCCTCCACTTT.

The chain carries TRBV7-2 and TRBJ2-5; tentative D call: TRBD1 (5 bases). Per germline, CDR1 SGHTA and CDR2 FQGNSA. V shed 3 bases and J shed 1 base, with 6 bases lying between them. The CDR3 totals 13 residues. The CDR3 protein is CASSLTVQETQYF. The CDR3 DNA is TGTGCCAGCAGCTTGACAGTCCAAGAGACCCAGTACTTC.

The sample holds a few counts of this clonotype. The chain joins TRBV7-2 to TRBJ1-2; D remains unclear. Germline CDR1 and CDR2: SGHTA and FQGNSA. The CDR3 sequence is 16 residues long. The V end lost 2 bases, the J end lost 0 bases, and 13 bases lay between the germline ends. In DNA form, the CDR3 reads TGTGCCAGCAGCTTAATCTTAGCAGGCTCTAACTATGGCTACACCTTC. As protein: CASSLILAGSNYGYTF.

This clonotype appeared a few times. This chain joins TRBV28 and TRBJ1-5; 7 positions agree with TRBD1. The CDR3 consists of 13 residues. J gave up 3 bases and V 10 bases, and 6 bases lay outside the gene matches. CDR1 is MDHEN, CDR2 SYDVKM, per germline. The CDR3 is CAMRQGPNQPQHF. Written as DNA, the CDR3 is TGTGCCATGCGACAGGGACCCAATCAGCCCCAGCATTTT.

This clonotype was recorded at least ten times. The chain uses TRBV18 and TRBJ1-6; 9 bases are a match to TRBD1. Germline CDR1 KGHSH, CDR2 LQKENI. The CDR3 covers 16 residues. With 3 bases clipped from V and 9 bases from J, the junction kept 9 bases outside the gene matches. CDR3 nucleotides: TGTGCCAGCTCACCCGGGACAGGGACCGAAGGTTCACCCCTCCACTTT. It codes for CASSPGTGTEGSPLHF. Variable domain in full (rest from reference TRBV18 and TRBJ1-6): NAGVMQNPRHLVRRRGQEARLRCSPMKGHSHVYWYRQLPEEGLKFMVYLQKENIIDESGMPKERFSAEFPKEGPSILRIQQVVRGDSAAYFCASSPGTGTEGSPLHFGNGTRLTVT.

This sequence joins TRBV12-3 or TRBV12-4 and TRBJ2-3; either TRBD1 or TRBD2 may supply D (6 bases each). The CDR3 has 15 residues. The V gene lost 3 bases and the J gene lost 9 bases, with 19 bases spanning the gap. The CDR3 is CASSLNRAPGGTQYF. CDR3 sequence (DNA): TGTGCCAGCAGTTTGAACAGGGCCCCAGGAGGGACGCAGTATTTT.

This clonotype was seen more than once but under ten times. The rearrangement links TRBV12-3 or TRBV12-4 to TRBJ2-7, with TRBD1 as a possible D gene (6 bases). The CDR3 has 19 residues. V was pared by 3 bases and J by 3 bases, with 27 bases between. The CDR3, as DNA: TGTGCCAGCAGTTTTCGCCGTGAGTTACTTTTTCAGGGGATCTACGAGCAGTACTTC. It yields the protein CASSFRRELLFQGIYEQYF.

This clonotype was observed many times. The rearrangement uses TRBV28 and TRBJ1-1, with D perhaps TRBD1 (6 bases). V lost 8 bases to trimming and J lost 1 base, with 11 bases between them. This CDR3 spans 13 amino acids. Germline lookup yields CDR1 MDHEN and CDR2 SYDVKM. CDR3 sequence: CASDRQENTEAFF. CDR3 nucleotides: TGTGCCAGCGACCGACAGGAGAACACTGAAGCTTTCTTT.

This clonotype occurred a few times. Written as DNA, the CDR3 is TGTGCCAGCAGCCTGGGTCCCTACACTCAAACTAATGAAAAACTGTTTTTT. It yields the protein CASSLGPYTQTNEKLFF. J is TRBJ1-4 and V is TRBV12-3 or TRBV12-4; D unresolved. V dropped 6 bases and J dropped 1 base, with 18 bases sitting between them. The CDR3 consists of 17 residues.

This clonotype was seen repeatedly, ten times or more. This chain uses TRBV5-4 with TRBJ2-5; 13 nucleotides line up with TRBD2. The V segment lost 3 bases and the J segment 6 bases; nucleotides outside the gene matches: 8. The CDR3 has 16 amino acids. Germline CDR1 reads SGHNT; CDR2 reads YYREEE (reference sequence). The CDR3 loop is CASSSRTSGSVKTQYF. CDR3 in DNA: TGTGCCAGCAGCTCTAGGACTAGCGGGAGTGTAAAGACCCAGTACTTC. The complete variable domain, with remaining parts taken from reference TRBV5-4 and TRBJ2-5, reads ETGVTQSPTHLIKTRGQQVTLRCSSQSGHNTVSWYQQALGQGPQFIFQYYREEENGRGNFPPRFSGLQFPNYSSELNVNALELDDSALYLCASSSRTSGSVKTQYFGPGTRLLVL.

There are many counts of this clonotype. J is TRBJ2-7 and V is TRBV2; D is perhaps TRBD2 (6 bases). The CDR3 is 16 amino acids. V was trimmed by 2 bases and J by 0 bases, leaving 14 bases between them. The germline V gene encodes CDR1 SNHLY and CDR2 FYNNEI. CDR3 sequence reads: CASSEFGDSYSYEQYF. The CDR3, as DNA: TGTGCCAGCAGTGAATTCGGGGACTCCTACTCCTACGAGCAGTACTTC.

A few counts support this clonotype. The chain is built from TRBV14 and TRBJ2-5, with D possibly being TRBD2 (5 bases). The CDR3 runs to 16 residues. Germline CDR1 reads SGHDN; CDR2 reads FVKESK. The ends were cut back, 4 bases at V and 4 bases at J, with 19 bases in the middle. The CDR3 DNA sequence: TGTGCCAGCAGCCTTCGGAGGCCCGCGCGTCCAGAGACCCAGTACTTC. Its protein is CASSLRRPARPETQYF.

The V gene is TRBV27, the J gene TRBJ1-5, with D possibly matching TRBD1 (5 bases). Germline loops: CDR1 MNHEY, CDR2 SMNVEV (reference sequence). The V and J ends lost 2 bases and 4 bases respectively, with 12 bases between them. The CDR3 has 15 amino acids. The CDR3 bases are TGTGCCAGCAGTTTAAAAAGACAGTCGAATCAGCCCCAGCATTTT. Protein: CASSLKRQSNQPQHF.

This clonotype has a handful of counts. V and J are TRBV20-1 and TRBJ2-4; 9 nucleotides agree with TRBD1. Germline trimming cut 6 bases from V and 0 bases from J; bases unmatched to any gene: 12. The CDR3 extends over 17 amino acids. Germline CDR1 is DFQATT and CDR2 is SNEGSKA (reference sequence). CDR3 amino acids: CSARGGTGGAAKNIQYF. Written as DNA, the CDR3 is TGCAGTGCCAGGGGGGGAACAGGGGGCGCAGCCAAAAACATTCAGTACTTC.

This clonotype appeared a few times. The chain recombines TRBV5-5 with TRBJ1-5; 8 nucleotides line up with TRBD1. The CDR3 is made up of 14 amino acids. V shed 1 base, J shed 5 bases, and the junction held 2 bases outside the gene matches. Germline V gives CDR1 SGHKS, CDR2 YYEKEE (reference sequence). The chain's CDR3 is CASSLSQGDQPQHF. The DNA of the CDR3 is TGTGCCAGCAGCTTGTCACAGGGGGATCAGCCCCAGCATTTT.

The chain carries TRBV28 and TRBJ1-5; 9 nucleotides agree with TRBD1. Germline assignment: CDR1 MDHEN and CDR2 SYDVKM. The CDR3 extends over 18 amino acids. Trimming removed 5 bases from V and 5 bases from J; junction bases left unmatched: 16. The CDR3 spells CASSRARTGVVADQPQHF. DNA for the CDR3: TGTGCCAGCAGTAGAGCGCGGACAGGGGTAGTCGCTGATCAGCCCCAGCATTTT.

In its sample, this clonotype ranks as medium-sized. The rearrangement joins TRBV5-5 to TRBJ1-2; 7 nucleotides align to TRBD1. In germline, CDR1 is SGHKS, CDR2 YYEKEE (reference sequence). V lost 6 bases and J lost 2; bases outside the gene matches: 7. The CDR3 totals 14 residues. The CDR3 bases are TGTGCCAGCACCTACGGACAGGAGAACTATGGCTACACCTTC. Its translation: CASTYGQENYGYTF. The entire variable domain, with the rest obtained from reference TRBV5-5 and TRBJ1-2, is as follows: DAGVTQSPTHLIKTRGQQVTLRCSPISGHKSVSWYQQVLGQGPQFIFQYYEKEERGRGNFPDRFSARQFPNYSSELNVNALLLGDSALYLCASTYGQENYGYTFGSGTRLTVV.

This clonotype was seen at least ten times. The gene calls are TRBV7-9 and TRBJ2-1, with D tentatively TRBD2 (5 bases). V was pared by 2 bases and J by 9 bases, with 14 bases between. Germline V gene data show CDR1 as SEHNR and CDR2 as FQNEAQ (reference sequence). The length of the CDR3 is 14 residues. The CDR3 DNA sequence: TGTGCCAGCAGCTTAATAGCATTAGGAGGTGAGCAGTTCTTC. Its translation is CASSLIALGGEQFF.

The gene calls are TRBV28 and TRBJ2-2; 7 bases match TRBD1. CDR1 and CDR2 (germline): MDHEN, SYDVKM. Trimming removed 6 bases from V and 7 bases from J; junction bases left unmatched: 2. This CDR3 is 12 amino acids long. CDR3: CASRGTDGELFF. CDR3 DNA sequence: TGTGCCAGCAGGGGGACAGACGGGGAGCTGTTTTTT. The entire variable domain, with the rest obtained from reference TRBV28 and TRBJ2-2, is as follows: DVKVTQSSRYLVKRTGEKVFLECVQDMDHENMFWYRQDPGLGLRLIYFSYDVKMKEKGDIPEGYSVSREKKERFSLILESASTNQTSMYLCASRGTDGELFFGEGSRLTVL.